Listed below are T cell receptor beta chains from one sample, sequenced in a study of T-cell reconstitution after alpha-beta-depleted transplantation in children. TCRdb called the PCR reads again in MiXCR, with one record for every CDR3 protein. The sample shows approximately 16,000 distinct CDR3 sequences, around 4.9% of them seen only once. The material sequenced was PBMCs, taken before TCRalphabeta/CD19-depleted stem cell transplant. These TCRs come from a boy aged 5-17 years with acute lymphoblastic leukemia, due to receive a stem cell transplant. The CDR3 runs from the conserved cysteine through the conserved F or W. Each record gives: clone size, V gene, J gene, D gene, CDR3 DNA, CDR3 protein. The D gene is left open where the match is weak. Size is stated as once, few or many counts, or a class when the clone is expanded.

size: many
V: TRBV27
J: TRBJ2-7
D: TRBD1
DNA: TGTGCCAGCAGTTTAGGGACAGGCATTGGGTACGAGCAGTACTTC
CDR3: CASSLGTGIGYEQYF

size: many
V: TRBV5-5
J: TRBJ2-1
D: -
DNA: TGTGCCAGCAGCTTGGGATCCGCGGAATACAATGAGCAGTTCTTC
CDR3: CASSLGSAEYNEQFF

size: many
V: TRBV3-1
J: TRBJ2-7
D: TRBD2
DNA: TGTGCCAGCAGCCACTTCACTAGCGAGGGTAGCTACGAGCAGTACTTC
CDR3: CASSHFTSEGSYEQYF

size: many
V: TRBV6-5
J: TRBJ2-1
D: TRBD2
DNA: TGTGCCAGCACCGAGAAACCCGGGACTAGCGGGATTGAGCAGTTCTTC
CDR3: CASTEKPGTSGIEQFF

size: many
V: TRBV21-1
J: TRBJ1-2
D: -
DNA: TGTGCCAGCAGCAAGGACAGAGGGGGTTATGGCTACACCTTC
CDR3: CASSKDRGGYGYTF

size: many
V: TRBV13
J: TRBJ1-2
D: -
DNA: TGTGCCAGCAGCTTAAGTCTAGGGTGGCATCCCGACCAGGGTGGCTACACCTTC
CDR3: CASSLSLGWHPDQGGYTF

size: many
V: TRBV3-1
J: TRBJ2-3
D: TRBD2
DNA: TGTGCCAGCAGCCAAACCACTAGCGGGGGGCCTAGCACAGATACGCAGTATTTT
CDR3: CASSQTTSGGPSTDTQYF

size: many
V: TRBV6-6
J: TRBJ2-1
D: TRBD1
DNA: TGTGCCAGCAGCCTTGACAGGGGGGGCTACAATGAGCAGTTCTTC
CDR3: CASSLDRGGYNEQFF

size: medium-sized
V: TRBV7-8
J: TRBJ1-4
D: TRBD1
DNA: TGTGCCAGCAGCTTATACAGGGGGCCGAGTGAAAAACTGTTTTTT
CDR3: CASSLYRGPSEKLFF

size: many
V: TRBV20-1
J: TRBJ2-5
D: TRBD2
DNA: TGCAGTGCAAGAACTAGCGGGAGAGAGACCCAGTACTTC
CDR3: CSARTSGRETQYF

size: many
V: TRBV20-1
J: TRBJ1-2
D: -
DNA: TGCAGTGCAACTGAGGGTCTGGGCGGCTACACCTTC
CDR3: CSATEGLGGYTF

size: many
V: TRBV20-1
J: TRBJ1-4
D: -
DNA: TGCAGTGCCCGAAGGAGCGTTGAAAAACTGTTTTTT
CDR3: CSARRSVEKLFF

size: many
V: TRBV7-9
J: TRBJ2-7
D: TRBD2
DNA: TGTGCCAGCAGCTTAAGCGGGGAGGGGCGCGAGCAGTACTTC
CDR3: CASSLSGEGREQYF

size: many
V: TRBV13
J: TRBJ2-7
D: -
DNA: TGTGCCAGCAGCTTTCTGGAGGGGAACTACGAGCAGTACTTC
CDR3: CASSFLEGNYEQYF

size: many
V: TRBV11-3
J: TRBJ2-7
D: TRBD1
DNA: TGTGCCAGCCGGGACAGAGTCGACGAGCAGTACTTC
CDR3: CASRDRVDEQYF